A selection of T cell receptor beta chains follows, all from one sample in a study. TCRdb passed the RT-PCR reads through MiXCR, listing each CDR3 protein once. This table has almost 700,000 distinct CDR3 sequences, 14% appearing once. The sample was memory CD4+ T cells from blood. All receptors come from a female donor in good health, serving as a healthy control. The CDR3 runs from the conserved cysteine through the conserved F or W. The D gene is left open where the match is weak. Where a row states a size, it is once, few, many or the class of an expanded clone; other rows omit it.

once	TRBV20-1	12	NA	TRBJ1-1	TGCAGTGCTAGAGATAGGCAGGGGAAAGCTTTCTTT	CSARDRQGKAFF
many	TRBV28	15	NA	TRBJ2-7	TGTGCCAGCAGGACCACAGGAGTAGGCTCCTACGAGCAGTACTTC	CASRTTGVGSYEQYF
few	TRBV2	14	NA	TRBJ1-1	TGTGCCAGCACTTTTTTGGGGGCGTACACTGAAGCTTTCTTT	CASTFLGAYTEAFF
NA	TRBV4-1	14	NA	TRBJ2-5	TGCGCCAGCAGCCAAGACCGTGGGGGGGAGACCCAGTACTTC	CASSQDRGGETQYF
few	TRBV2	16	NA	TRBJ1-6	TGTGCCAGCAGTGAAAGGGCAGGGGTTAATAATTCACCCCTCCACTTT	CASSERAGVNNSPLHF
many	TRBV12-3/TRBV12-4	14	NA	TRBJ2-5	TGTGCCAGCACCTGGGGGCATAGCCAAGAGACCCAGTACTTC	CASTWGHSQETQYF
NA	TRBV9	13	NA	TRBJ2-5	TGTGCCAGCACCAGGGGGGGCGGAGAGACCCAGTACTTC	CASTRGGGETQYF
few	TRBV20-1	15	TRBD2	TRBJ2-7	TGCAGTGCTAGAGACTCTAGCGGGAGCCGATACGAGCAGTACTTC	CSARDSSGSRYEQYF
many	TRBV15	12	NA	TRBJ2-7	TGTGCCACCAGCAGAGATTTCTACGAGCAGTACTTC	CATSRDFYEQYF
once	TRBV15	15	TRBD2	TRBJ2-1	TGTGCCACCAGCAGGACTAGCGGGATTGACAATCAGCAGTTCTTC	CATSRTSGIDNQQFF
NA	TRBV5-1	14	NA	TRBJ1-1	TGCGCCACCACTACCGGGAACCAGGGGACTGAAGCTTTCTTT	CATTTGNQGTEAFF
many	TRBV29-1	14	NA	TRBJ2-5	TGCAGCGTTGCCGGAAGTCAGGCCCAAGAGACCCAGTACTTC	CSVAGSQAQETQYF
NA	TRBV7-9	14	NA	TRBJ2-5	TGTGCCAGCAGCTTCCCTAGGCAGGGCGAGACCCAGTACTTC	CASSFPRQGETQYF
many	TRBV20-1	14	NA	TRBJ2-1	TGCAGTGTGCCTCCGGGACGCGGAGAGGGTGAGCAGTTCTTC	CSVPPGRGEGEQFF
NA	TRBV27	15	TRBD1	TRBJ2-3	TGTGCCAGCAGAGAATACAGGGGGCGTACAGATACGCAGTATTTT	CASREYRGRTDTQYF
NA	TRBV20-1	14	TRBD1	TRBJ2-7	TGCAGTGCCGCTTTCTCAGGGGGCTCCTACGAGCAGTACTTC	CSAAFSGGSYEQYF
NA	TRBV20-1	16	TRBD2	TRBJ2-3	TGCAGTGCTAGAGATGGACTAGCGGGGGACACAGATACGCAGTATTTT	CSARDGLAGDTDTQYF
few	TRBV20-1	15	NA	TRBJ2-7	TGCAGTGCTACTAAAGGGGGTGGTTTGGCCTACGAGCAGTACTTC	CSATKGGGLAYEQYF
NA	TRBV20-1	15	TRBD2	TRBJ2-2	TGCGGTGCCCCTGGGACTAGCGGGAACACCGGGGAGCTGTTTTTT	CGAPGTSGNTGELFF
NA	TRBV28	15	NA	TRBJ1-1	TGTGCCAGCAGTTTAAGTGTCAGCCTGAACACTGAAGCTTTCTTT	CASSLSVSLNTEAFF
once	TRBV2	15	NA	TRBJ1-4	TGTGCCAGCAGCGAGAACAGTGCAACTAATGAAAAACTGTTTTTT	CASSENSATNEKLFF
many	TRBV6-6	12	NA	TRBJ1-1	TGTGCCAGCAGCGAGACACTGACCGAAGCTTTCTTT	CASSETLTEAFF
many	TRBV6-6	13	NA	TRBJ1-1	TGTGCCAGCAGGAGGGAGCTGAACACTGAAGCTTTCTTT	CASRRELNTEAFF
many	TRBV5-1	14	NA	TRBJ2-3	TGCGCCAGCAGCTTTCTGGCAGGGACAGATACGCAGTATTTT	CASSFLAGTDTQYF
many	TRBV29-1	17	TRBD2	TRBJ2-1	TGCAGCGTTCAGGGACTAGCGGGGGGTCGCTCCTACAATGAGCAGTTCTTC	CSVQGLAGGRSYNEQFF
few	TRBV14	13	NA	TRBJ2-7	TGTGCCAGCGCCCGAGACAGCCTCTACGAGCAGTACTTC	CASARDSLYEQYF
few	TRBV12-3/TRBV12-4	15	TRBD2	TRBJ2-7	TGTGCCAGCAGCCGGACTAGCGGGACGTCCTACGAGCAGTACTTC	CASSRTSGTSYEQYF
few	TRBV18	14	NA	TRBJ2-2	TGTGCCAGCTACTGGGACTCCACGGCGGGGGAGCTGTTTTTT	CASYWDSTAGELFF
few	TRBV27	15	NA	TRBJ2-2	TGTGCCAGCAAGTGGCGGGGGCGTAACACCGGGGAGCTGTTTTTT	CASKWRGRNTGELFF
NA	TRBV3-1	13	NA	TRBJ2-7	TGTGCCAGCAGCCAACAGATTACCTACGAGCAGTACTTC	CASSQQITYEQYF
many	TRBV7-8	16	NA	TRBJ1-1	TGTGCCAGCATCTTGCTTGGAGGACAAACGAACACTGAAGCTTTCTTT	CASILLGGQTNTEAFF
few	TRBV30	14	NA	TRBJ2-3	TGTGCCAGGGCCCGTGGGGGAGGGGGGGATACGCAGTATTTT	CARARGGGGDTQYF